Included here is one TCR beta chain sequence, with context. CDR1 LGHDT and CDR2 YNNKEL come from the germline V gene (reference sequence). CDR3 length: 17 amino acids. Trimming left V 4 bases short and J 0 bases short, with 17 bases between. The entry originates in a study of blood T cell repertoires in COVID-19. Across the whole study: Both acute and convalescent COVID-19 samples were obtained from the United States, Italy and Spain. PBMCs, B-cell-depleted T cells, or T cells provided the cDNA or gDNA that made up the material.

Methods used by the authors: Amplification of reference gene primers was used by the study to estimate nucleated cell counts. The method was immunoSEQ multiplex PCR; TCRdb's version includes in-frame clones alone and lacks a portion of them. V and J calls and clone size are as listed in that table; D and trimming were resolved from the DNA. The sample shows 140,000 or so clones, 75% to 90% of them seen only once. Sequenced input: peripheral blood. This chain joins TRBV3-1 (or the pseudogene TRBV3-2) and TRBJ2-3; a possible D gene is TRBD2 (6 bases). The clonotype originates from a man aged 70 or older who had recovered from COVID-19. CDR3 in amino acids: CASSPRDSKGSTDTQYF. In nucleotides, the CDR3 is TGTGCCAGCAGCCCTCGGGACTCGAAGGGGAGCACAGATACGCAGTATTTT.